This TCR beta chain was documented in a study of blood T cell repertoires in COVID-19 (TCRdb year 2020). Turning to the overall study: Samples from collaborators originated in the United States, Italy and Spain and spanned both the acute and convalescent phases of COVID-19. The material from the prospective study consisted of cDNA or gDNA derived from T cells, B-cell-depleted T cells, or PBMCs. Subjects who had been exposed to COVID-19, were actively infected with it, or had recovered from it provided the deeply sampled blood TCRbeta repertoires that made up the dataset. A freely available public database, intended as a resource for researchers studying the immune response to SARS-CoV-2, is where the repertoires were released. The samples were drawn from the first 160 participants of the ongoing ImmuneRACE study and from over 950 subjects provided by 6 global collaborators. The sample metadata nearly always contained a de-identified subject ID, COVID-19 status, age in years and sex. Where available, HLA class I and class II types were obtained from metadata supplied by the sample provider rather than from assay-based typing.

The collaborating institutions used their own protocols to collect whole blood in K2EDTA tubes. For TCRbeta analysis, collaborators shipped samples in one of three forms: frozen whole blood, isolated PBMCs, or DNA extracted from either of those sample types. For CDR1 and CDR2, the germline V gene (reference sequence) lists PRHDT and FYEKMQ. V trim: 5 bases; J trim: 0 bases; unmatched bases: 6. Spanning cysteine to phenylalanine, the CDR3 consists of 16 amino acids. The kept DNA is CDR3 alone, 48 bases in frame from the first base. The table lists this clone with a few counts. What antigen it recognizes has not been identified. No much larger clonotype is one base removed from it; base qualities were not supplied. Results and caveats for the whole study, not just this receptor: How much clinical and demographic metadata was included differed by source and by participant, and the metadata was provided uncurated.

TCRbeta CDR3 regions were amplified from genomic DNA by means of the immunoSEQ Assay, a bias-controlled multiplex PCR. In the paper's pipeline: The number of nucleated cells in each sample was estimated by amplification of reference gene primers within the assay. To quantify the absolute abundance of each unique TCRbeta CDR3 rearrangement, sequence reads were collapsed and filtered. For each sample, productive Simpson clonality was calculated by taking the square root of Simpson's diversity index across productive rearrangements. This immuneACCESS table, as held by TCRdb, lists in-frame sequences with V and J called but not all clones. Of the missing ones, under half trace to an unresolved V gene in checked studies; the others have no known cause. Clone size and the V and J calls come from that table; the DNA yielded D and trimming. The sample data list tens of thousands of clones, and about 76% of these were observed just once. The ten largest clones take up around 28% of the sample.

Specimen: peripheral blood. This clonotype was obtained from a woman of 80 years or more with active or convalescent COVID-19. Here the chain combines TRBV13 and TRBJ2-1, with 8 junctional bases fitting TRBD1. CDR3 protein: CASSPPGQVSYNEQFF. Read as DNA, the sequence is TGTGCCAGCAGCCCTCCGGGACAGGTCTCCTACAATGAGCAGTTCTTC. Reference TRBV13 and TRBJ2-1 genes cover what lies past the CDR3, so the full variable domain is AAGVIQSPRHLIKEKRETATLKCYPIPRHDTVYWYQQGPGQDPQFLISFYEKMQSDKGSIPDRFSAQQFSDYHSELNMSSLELGDSALYFCASSPPGQVSYNEQFFGPGTRLTVL.